The T cell receptor (beta chain) described here comes from a study of T cell changes during pregnancy in multiple sclerosis. Profiled with immunoSEQ multiplex PCR; TCRdb holds only in-frame clones, not every one. The data contain about 84,000 clones, about 95% of them singletons. Germline-derived CDR1 and CDR2 are KGHSH and LQKENI. The CDR3 extends over 12 amino acids. V was trimmed by 3 bases and J by 13 bases, leaving 12 bases between them. The material sequenced was peripheral blood, taken in the third trimester of pregnancy. This receptor was taken from a female donor with multiple sclerosis, enrolled in a pregnancy study. The genes are TRBV18 and TRBJ1-4; D remains unclear. CDR3 DNA sequence: TGTGCCAGCTCACCTTCCGGGATTGGACTGTTTTTT. Protein product: CASSPSGIGLFF. The whole variable domain, filled in from reference TRBV18 and TRBJ1-4, reads NAGVMQNPRHLVRRRGQEARLRCSPMKGHSHVYWYRQLPEEGLKFMVYLQKENIIDESGMPKERFSAEFPKEGPSILRIQQVVRGDSAAYFCASSPSGIGLFFGSGTQLSVL.